This entry lists 12 T cell receptor beta chains sequenced from one sample in a study of response to subunit inactivated influenza vaccine. TCRdb reanalysed the RT-PCR reads using MiXCR and keeps one entry per CDR3 protein. Among some 850,000 distinct CDR3 sequences listed, around a sixth were seen once. Sequenced here: PBMCs from blood, sampled roughly 5 days after vaccination. The receptors derive from a man aged 50 to 60 who received an inactivated influenza vaccine.

This clonotype has a handful of counts. The chain is built from TRBV11-2 and TRBJ2-3; a possible D gene is TRBD1 (5 bases). The CDR3 is made up of 12 amino acids. The V and J ends lost 5 bases and 5 bases respectively, with 8 bases between them. Per germline, CDR1 SGHAT and CDR2 FQNNGV. The CDR3 DNA follows: TGTGCCAGCAGCCATCAGGGAGATACGCAGTATTTT. This encodes CASSHQGDTQYF.

The chain links TRBV29-1 to TRBJ2-1; 11 nucleotides match TRBD2. Germline CDR1 reads SQVTM; CDR2 reads ANQGSEA. This CDR3 has 16 residues. Unmatched junction bases numbered 8, after V lost 0 bases and J lost 7 bases. The CDR3 here is CSVEERLLAGENEQFF. Here the CDR3 DNA reads TGCAGCGTTGAAGAAAGGCTACTAGCGGGAGAGAATGAGCAGTTCTTC.

The rearrangement joins TRBV6-2 or TRBV6-3 to TRBJ2-5, with TRBD1 matching 11 bases. The J segment lost 7 bases and the V segment lost 2 bases, leaving 6 bases of the junction unmatched. The CDR3 consists of 15 residues. Germline CDR1 MNHEY, CDR2 SVGEGT. The CDR3 DNA sequence: TGTGCCAGCAGTTACGTACCCGGGACAGGGGGGACCCAGTACTTC. Translated, it gives CASSYVPGTGGTQYF.

The chain has TRBV4-2 and TRBJ1-6, with 7 bases fitting TRBD1. Per germline, CDR1 LGHNA and CDR2 YNFKEQ. Trimming cost V 11 bases and J 4 bases; bases outside gene matches: 11. The CDR3 has 15 amino acids. The CDR3, as DNA: TGTGCCGCGCAGGGGACAGACGAGTATAATTCACCCCTCCACTTT. This gives the protein CAAQGTDEYNSPLHF.

The chain couples TRBV6-1 to TRBJ2-7; tentative D call: TRBD2 (7 bases). Trimming removed 7 bases from V and 4 bases from J, with 20 bases in between. This CDR3 has 15 amino acids. Germline values: CDR1 MNHNS, CDR2 SASEGT. CDR3: CASTQGGGRPYEQYF. The CDR3 coding sequence is TGTGCCAGCACCCAAGGGGGGGGGAGGCCTTACGAGCAGTACTTC.

The chain uses TRBV23-1 and TRBJ2-3; 7 bases map to TRBD1. TRBV23-1 is treated as an ORF (open reading frame) with a function not yet certain. The CDR3 runs 15 residues. V lost 2 bases and J lost 2; bases outside the gene matches: 4. The CDR3 DNA follows: TGCGCCAGCAGTCAAAAGGGACAGAACACAGATACGCAGTATTTT. Translated, it gives CASSQKGQNTDTQYF.

This clonotype was detected a few times. CDR3 coding DNA: TGCAGTGCCCCCGGCACAGGGAGAAGATCACCCCTCCACTTT. It codes for CSAPGTGRRSPLHF. The rearrangement uses TRBV20-1 and TRBJ1-6; possibly TRBD1 for D (6 bases). CDR3 size: 14 residues. The V gene lost 6 bases and the J gene lost 10 bases, with 19 bases spanning the gap. Germline V gives CDR1 DFQATT, CDR2 SNEGSKA (reference sequence).

This clonotype appeared a few times. This chain links TRBV4-3 with TRBJ1-2, with D maybe TRBD1 (5 bases). The V end lost 0 bases, the J end lost 3 bases, and 11 bases lay between the germline ends. The length of the CDR3 is 15 residues. Germline V CDR1 and CDR2: LGHNA, YSLEER. The DNA of the CDR3 is TGCGCCAGCAGCCAAGATACAGGCTACTACTATGGCTACACCTTC. Translation gives CASSQDTGYYYGYTF.

This clonotype was seen repeatedly, ten times or more. The chain couples TRBV20-1 to TRBJ1-5, with no clear D. Trimming took off 3 bases at V and 3 bases at J, with 9 bases between the two ends. Germline V gives CDR1 DFQATT, CDR2 SNEGSKA (reference sequence). CDR3 length equals 13 residues. The CDR3 spells CSARRALNQPQHF. CDR3 bases: TGCAGTGCTAGGAGGGCCCTCAATCAGCCCCAGCATTTT.

V usage is TRBV18 and J usage is TRBJ1-6; D might be TRBD1 (6 bases). V lost 1 base and J lost 6, with 10 bases in between. This CDR3 has 15 residues. Germline V gene lookup returns CDR1 KGHSH and CDR2 LQKENI. CDR3 nucleotides: TGTGCCAGCTCACCACGGACAGACGTTAATTCACCCCTCCACTTT. This translates into CASSPRTDVNSPLHF.

This rearrangement joins TRBV7-2 to TRBJ2-5; D ambiguous. With 5 bases removed from V and 1 base from J, the gap between germline ends came to 14 bases. The CDR3 sequence is 15 residues long. Germline CDR1 is SGHTA and CDR2 is FQGNSA. DNA for the CDR3: TGTGCCAGCAGCACCCGTCCGGGTCCCCAAGAGACCCAGTACTTC. Its protein product is CASSTRPGPQETQYF. Variable domain in full (rest from reference TRBV7-2 and TRBJ2-5): GAGVSQSPSNKVTEKGKDVELRCDPISGHTALYWYRQSLGQGLEFLIYFQGNSAPDKSGLPSDRFSAERTGGSVSTLTIQRTQQEDSAVYLCASSTRPGPQETQYFGPGTRLLVL.

This clonotype was found a few times. This sequence joins TRBV6-2 or TRBV6-3 and TRBJ1-2, with unresolved D. CDR1 MNHEY and CDR2 SVGEGT come from the germline V gene. The V and J ends lost 5 bases and 11 bases respectively, with 21 bases between them. This CDR3 region has 14 residues. The CDR3 loop reads CASSPVYSGVRYTF. The CDR3 DNA reads TGTGCCAGCAGTCCGGTATACAGCGGCGTTCGGTACACCTTC.